The 8 T cell receptor beta chains given below trace back to one sample, sequenced in a study of T cells in Graves' hyperthyroidism and ophthalmopathy (dated by TCRdb to the late 2010s). Library method: multiplex PCR. Sequencing instrument: Illumina HiSeq 2000. Amplification of TCR beta CDR3 regions was carried out from RNA transcripts. For the first round of RT-PCR on the TCR CDR3, the HTBI primer set was used together with the Qiagen OneStep RT-PCR kit. TCRdb trimmed the raw reads at Q25, called clones with MiXCR and kept productive beta chains. Each CDR3 protein appears once, grouped with its most common genes and DNA. The sample records about 260,000 distinct CDR3 sequences, about a sixth of which are singletons. About 29% of the sample comes from the top ten. Sample: blood. Every receptor here comes from a woman aged 18-29 years with Graves' ophthalmopathy.

This rearrangement joins TRBV5-1 to TRBJ2-5; D possibly corresponds to TRBD1 (6 bases). CDR3 length: 14 residues. Germline V gene lookup returns CDR1 SGHRS and CDR2 YFSETQ. V was clipped by 4 bases and J by 2 bases, with 12 bases between them. The CDR3 region is CASSRTGLQETQYF. In DNA form, the CDR3 reads TGCGCCAGCAGCCGTACAGGGCTACAAGAGACCCAGTACTTC. Full variable domain (outside the CDR3, taken from reference TRBV5-1 and TRBJ2-5): KAGVTQTPRYLIKTRGQQVTLSCSPISGHRSVSWYQQTPGQGLQFLFEYFSETQRNKGNFPGRFSGRQFSNSRSEMNVSTLELGDSALYLCASSRTGLQETQYFGPGTRLLVL.

This clonotype was seen many times. V usage is TRBV11-2 and J usage is TRBJ1-1; 8 bases match TRBD1. Per the germline V gene, CDR1 is SGHAT and CDR2 is FQNNGV. J lost 5 bases, V lost 1 base, and 6 bases had no gene match. The CDR3 consists of 15 residues. The CDR3 DNA reads TGTGCCAGCAGCTTAGTAGCAGGGGGCTTAACTGAAGCTTTCTTT. It yields the protein CASSLVAGGLTEAFF.

This clonotype has ten or more counts. The V and J genes are TRBV15 and TRBJ1-1, with D perhaps TRBD1 (5 bases). The V and J ends lost 0 bases and 0 bases respectively, with 17 bases between them. Per the germline V gene, CDR1 is LNHNV and CDR2 is YYDKDF (reference sequence). This CDR3 spans 18 amino acids. This CDR3 is CATSREDGPRGVNTEAFF. As DNA, the CDR3 is TGTGCCACCAGCAGAGAAGACGGGCCCCGGGGGGTGAACACTGAAGCTTTCTTT.

This clonotype was observed at least ten times. The chain combines TRBV6-1 with TRBJ1-2; D ambiguous. V shed 7 bases and J shed 3 bases, with 9 bases lying between them. Germline V gives CDR1 MNHNS, CDR2 SASEGT. The CDR3 spans 12 residues. CDR3 in amino acids: CASNQEDYGYTF. CDR3 sequence (DNA): TGTGCCAGCAATCAGGAGGACTATGGCTACACCTTC.

In this sample, this clonotype turned up many times. The rearrangement joins TRBV20-1 to TRBJ2-2; D possibly corresponds to TRBD2 (6 bases). Trimming cost V 5 bases and J 7 bases, with 17 bases left between them. This CDR3 region has 14 residues. CDR1 and CDR2 (germline): DFQATT, SNEGSKA (reference sequence). CDR3 bases: TGCAGTGCTCCCGCGGAGGGCCTGGGCGGGGAGCTGTTTTTT. It specifies CSAPAEGLGGELFF.

This clonotype was observed at least ten times. A much bigger clone sits one base away, suggesting this may be a read error. This chain joins TRBV28 and TRBJ1-1; a weak D match, TRBD1 (5 bases). Germline CDR1 is MDHEN and CDR2 is SYDVKM. The V end was cut by 5 bases, the J end by 1 base, with 14 bases between. The CDR3 length is 15 residues. CDR3 loop: CASSTAETENTEAFF. For the CDR3, the DNA is TGTGCCAGCAGTACGGCCGAGACAGAGAACACTGAAGCTTTCTTT.

This clonotype was found many times. This chain connects TRBV12-3 or TRBV12-4 to TRBJ2-7; TRBD2 might be the D (6 bases). The CDR3 spans 13 residues. Trimming took off 5 bases at V and 4 bases at J, with 12 bases between the two ends. CDR3 sequence (DNA): TGTGCCAGCAGTACGCATCGGGGGTACGAGCAGTACTTC. It translates to CASSTHRGYEQYF.

This clonotype was recorded many times. V and J are TRBV7-9 and TRBJ2-7; TRBD2 matches 13 bases. Germline V CDR1 and CDR2: SEHNR, FQNEAQ (reference sequence). With 1 base clipped from V and 1 base from J, the junction kept 1 base outside the gene matches. The length of the CDR3 is 16 residues. CDR3: CASSLGLAGGSYEQYF. The CDR3 DNA is TGTGCCAGCAGCTTAGGACTAGCGGGGGGTTCCTACGAGCAGTACTTC.